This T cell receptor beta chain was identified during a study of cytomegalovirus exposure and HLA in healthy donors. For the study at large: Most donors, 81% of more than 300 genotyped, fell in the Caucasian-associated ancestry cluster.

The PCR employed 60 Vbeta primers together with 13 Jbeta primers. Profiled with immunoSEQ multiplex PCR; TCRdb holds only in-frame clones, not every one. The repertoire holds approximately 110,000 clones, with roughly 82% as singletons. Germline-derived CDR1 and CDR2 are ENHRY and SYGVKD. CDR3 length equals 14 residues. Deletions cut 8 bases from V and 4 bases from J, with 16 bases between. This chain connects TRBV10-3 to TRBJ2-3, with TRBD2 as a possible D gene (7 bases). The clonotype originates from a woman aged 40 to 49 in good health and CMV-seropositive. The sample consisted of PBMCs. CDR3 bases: TGTGCCATCGGTAGGGGGGGGCTGTCAGATACGCAGTATTTT. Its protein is CAIGRGGLSDTQYF.